This is a list of T cell receptor beta chains from one sample in a study of cytomegalovirus exposure and HLA in healthy donors. Clones were sequenced by immunoSEQ multiplex PCR, and TCRdb holds only the in-frame ones, with some missing. Counted here are hundreds of thousands of clones, roughly 90% occurring once; the ten biggest clones make up under 0.9%. Sample: PBMCs. These receptors all come from a woman aged 18 to 35 in good health and CMV-seronegative. Both conserved end residues are part of each CDR3. D genes are given only for firm matches. For some rows the clone size is stated as once, few or many, or as a class when expanded; others skip it.

NA,TRBV6-5,13,few,TRBJ1-2,CASSMGVHYGYTF,TGTGCCAGCAGTATGGGCGTCCACTATGGCTACACCTTC
NA,TRBV28,14,NA,TRBJ2-7,CASSYSRYSGEQYF,TGTGCCAGCAGTTATTCACGCTACAGCGGCGAGCAGTACTTC
NA,TRBV5-4,13,NA,TRBJ2-7,CASSAQGTYEQYF,TGTGCCAGCAGCGCCCAGGGGACCTACGAGCAGTACTTC
TRBD1,TRBV6-1,15,NA,TRBJ1-5,CASGGTVLSNQPQHF,TGTGCCAGCGGAGGGACAGTCCTTAGCAATCAGCCCCAGCATTTT
NA,TRBV7-8,16,NA,TRBJ2-7,CASSSRRLNSAYEQYF,TGTGCCAGCAGCTCTCGACGACTCAATTCGGCCTACGAGCAGTACTTC
NA,TRBV5-4,13,once,TRBJ1-1,CASSPQGYTEAFF,TGTGCCAGCAGCCCACAGGGTTACACTGAAGCTTTCTTT
NA,TRBV7-2,12,NA,TRBJ2-1,CASSPAGPEQFF,TGTGCCAGCAGCCCAGCAGGGCCGGAGCAGTTCTTC
TRBD2,TRBV28,17,NA,TRBJ2-1,CASSLPAGGLGYNEQFF,TGTGCCAGCAGCCTACCAGCGGGAGGTTTGGGCTACAATGAGCAGTTCTTC
NA,TRBV15,17,NA,TRBJ1-3,CATSGSQETAFGNTIYF,TGTGCCACCAGCGGGTCTCAAGAGACAGCGTTTGGAAACACCATATATTTT
TRBD1,TRBV19,15,NA,TRBJ1-5,CASSMTGVSNQPQHF,TGTGCCAGTAGCATGACAGGGGTCAGCAATCAGCCCCAGCATTTT
TRBD1,TRBV5-6,14,NA,TRBJ1-1,CASSFNRGQGQAFF,TGTGCCAGCAGCTTCAACAGGGGCCAAGGCCAAGCTTTCTTT
NA,TRBV10-3,17,NA,TRBJ2-6,CAISEQGGGSGANVLTF,TGTGCCATCAGTGAGCAGGGAGGGGGTAGCGGGGCCAACGTCCTGACTTTC
NA,TRBV2,15,NA,TRBJ1-6,CASSWGGGYNSPLHF,TGTGCCAGCAGTTGGGGAGGGGGCTATAATTCACCCCTCCACTTT
NA,TRBV5-1,13,NA,TRBJ1-1,CASSLTGNTEAFF,TGCGCCAGCAGCTTGACAGGGAACACTGAAGCTTTCTTT
TRBD1,TRBV29-1,13,NA,TRBJ1-1,CSVANRGYTEAFF,TGCAGCGTTGCGAACAGGGGGTATACGGAAGCTTTCTTT
NA,TRBV28,15,once,TRBJ2-1,CASSERTISYNEQFF,TGTGCCAGCAGCGAACGGACTATATCCTACAATGAGCAGTTCTTC
NA,TRBV15,13,NA,TRBJ2-5,CATSRSRLETQYF,TGTGCCACCAGCAGATCTAGGCTGGAGACCCAGTACTTC
TRBD2,TRBV9,21,NA,TRBJ2-1,CASSPPRTSGHRRGSYNEQFF,TGTGCCAGCAGCCCACCCCGGACTAGCGGGCATCGAAGGGGCTCCTACAATGAGCAGTTCTTC
TRBD2,TRBV7-6,17,NA,TRBJ2-1,CASSSLATSGRAEEQFF,TGTGCCAGCAGCTCCCTGGCGACTAGCGGGAGGGCCGAGGAGCAGTTCTTC
NA,TRBV27,14,NA,TRBJ1-5,CASSFGPAGQPQHF,TGTGCCAGCAGTTTCGGACCGGCGGGTCAGCCCCAGCATTTT
NA,TRBV2,15,NA,TRBJ2-7,CASSTRSSGVYEQYF,TGTGCCAGCAGCACCCGTAGTAGCGGAGTCTACGAGCAGTACTTC
TRBD2,TRBV6-6,15,NA,TRBJ2-2,CASSPAAGGAGELFF,TGTGCCAGCAGCCCCGCCGCGGGGGGAGCCGGGGAGCTGTTTTTT
NA,TRBV5-1,15,NA,TRBJ2-7,CASSLHSLAPGEQYF,TGCGCCAGCAGCCTCCACTCACTAGCCCCAGGCGAGCAGTACTTC
TRBD1,TRBV28,17,NA,TRBJ1-2,CASRIAGGPFSGYGYTF,TGTGCCAGCAGGATTGCAGGGGGCCCCTTCTCGGGCTATGGCTACACCTTC
NA,TRBV7-8,16,NA,TRBJ1-2,CASSLSSGGGDYGYTF,TGTGCCAGCAGCTTAAGTTCGGGCGGGGGTGACTATGGCTACACCTTC
NA,TRBV2,14,NA,TRBJ2-2,CASSESGNTGELFF,TGTGCCAGCAGTGAATCAGGGAACACCGGGGAGCTGTTTTTT
NA,TRBV30,13,NA,TRBJ2-2,CACRRAHTGELFF,TGTGCCTGTAGGAGGGCCCACACCGGGGAGCTGTTTTTT
TRBD1,TRBV19,15,NA,TRBJ1-2,CASSMDRTSNYGYTF,TGTGCCAGTAGTATGGACAGGACATCTAACTATGGCTACACCTTC
TRBD1,TRBV19,14,NA,TRBJ2-7,CASSGTGGSYEQYF,TGTGCCAGTAGTGGGACAGGGGGCTCCTACGAGCAGTACTTC
TRBD1,TRBV6-1,14,NA,TRBJ2-7,CASTEGDRANEQYF,TGTGCCAGCACCGAGGGGGACAGGGCCAACGAGCAGTACTTC
TRBD2,TRBV25-1,16,NA,TRBJ2-7,CASSELGTSGAYEQYF,TGTGCCAGCAGTGAACTCGGGACTAGCGGAGCCTACGAGCAGTACTTC
TRBD2,TRBV2,15,NA,TRBJ2-7,CASSEELAAYYEQYF,TGTGCCAGCAGTGAAGAACTAGCGGCGTACTACGAGCAGTACTTC
NA,TRBV2,12,NA,TRBJ2-7,CASGGERYEQYF,TGTGCCAGCGGGGGCGAGCGTTACGAGCAGTACTTC
NA,TRBV27,19,NA,TRBJ2-3,CASSLRGRGRTLSPDTQYF,TGTGCCAGCAGTTTACGAGGCAGGGGCCGTACACTTAGCCCAGATACGCAGTATTTT
NA,TRBV19,13,NA,TRBJ1-1,CASRSGGRTEAFF,TGTGCCAGTAGATCAGGTGGAAGGACTGAAGCTTTCTTT
NA,TRBV11-2,11,NA,TRBJ1-1,CASSLGTEAFF,TGTGCCAGCAGCTTGGGGACAGAAGCTTTCTTT
NA,TRBV5-4,13,NA,TRBJ2-3,CASKLPITDTQYF,TGTGCCAGTAAACTACCGATCACAGATACGCAGTATTTT
TRBD1,TRBV6-1,12,NA,TRBJ2-1,CASSVQGEEQFF,TGTGCCAGCAGTGTCCAGGGGGAGGAGCAGTTCTTC
NA,TRBV15,16,NA,TRBJ1-1,CATSRPLMVGPTEAFF,TGTGCCACCAGCAGACCCCTCATGGTCGGTCCGACTGAAGCTTTCTTT
TRBD1,TRBV5-1,14,once,TRBJ2-7,CASSRRGQAHEQYF,TGCGCCAGCAGCCGGAGGGGACAGGCCCACGAGCAGTACTTC
TRBD1,TRBV7-9,15,NA,TRBJ1-1,CASIVSEGASTEAFF,TGTGCCAGCATCGTTTCCGAGGGGGCAAGCACTGAAGCTTTCTTT
TRBD2,TRBV5-1,15,NA,TRBJ2-1,CASSLDLAGNNEQFF,TGCGCCAGCAGCTTGGATCTAGCGGGAAACAATGAGCAGTTCTTC
NA,TRBV5-1,17,NA,TRBJ2-7,CASSLGFSGRPIYEQYF,TGCGCCAGCAGCTTGGGGTTTAGTGGCAGGCCTATTTACGAGCAGTACTTC
TRBD2,TRBV7-9,16,NA,TRBJ2-7,CASSALTSASSYEQYF,TGTGCCAGCAGCGCGTTGACTAGCGCGAGCTCCTACGAGCAGTACTTC
NA,TRBV27,14,NA,TRBJ2-7,CASSFSPAGYEQYF,TGTGCCAGCAGTTTTTCCCCAGCGGGCTACGAGCAGTACTTC
NA,TRBV11-2,16,once,TRBJ2-3,CASSLSSGQFTDTQYF,TGTGCCAGCAGCCTGAGTAGCGGCCAATTCACAGATACGCAGTATTTT
TRBD2,TRBV10-1,19,once,TRBJ2-1,CASSESWTSARGGHNEQFF,TGCGCCAGCAGTGAGTCCTGGACTAGCGCGCGGGGGGGGCACAATGAGCAGTTCTTC
TRBD2,TRBV6-5,15,NA,TRBJ2-3,CASSYEAGGPDTQYF,TGTGCCAGCAGTTATGAGGCGGGGGGGCCCGATACGCAGTATTTT
NA,TRBV19,15,NA,TRBJ2-7,CASSFYDKGAYEQYF,TGTGCCAGTAGTTTCTACGATAAGGGGGCCTACGAGCAGTACTTC
NA,TRBV2,13,NA,TRBJ1-1,CASSYSMNTEAFF,TGTGCCAGCAGTTACAGCATGAACACTGAAGCTTTCTTT
TRBD1,TRBV7-8,18,NA,TRBJ1-1,CASSSNNDRVAMNTEAFF,TGTGCCAGCAGCTCCAATAACGACAGGGTCGCCATGAACACTGAAGCTTTCTTT
NA,TRBV6-1,15,NA,TRBJ1-1,CASKRWRDGNTEAFF,TGTGCCAGCAAGAGGTGGCGGGATGGAAACACTGAAGCTTTCTTT
TRBD1,TRBV6-6,14,NA,TRBJ1-1,CASSFTGTGAGAFF,TGTGCCAGCAGTTTTACCGGGACAGGGGCTGGAGCTTTCTTT